This TCR beta chain was identified in a study of shared clonotypes between healthy human individuals. About the research overall: Per donor, three plates held CD4 naive cells, three held CD4 memory, two held CD8 naive and one held CD8 memory. Study-wide results and caveats: Clonotype sharing levels among donors were expected to vary with sequencing depth.

Naive CD45RA+ and memory CD45RA-negative subsets were split from CD4+ cells. TCRdb's table, derived via immunoSEQ multiplex PCR, lists solely in-frame clones and lacks some. The profile shows about 1 million clones, 60% to 80% of them singletons. A word on this clone: Its antigen is currently unknown.

The V gene lost 5 bases and the J gene lost 2 bases, with 10 bases spanning the gap. The CDR3 is 14 residues long. The germline CDR1 and CDR2 sequences are SGHRS and YFSETQ. This chain connects TRBV5-1 to TRBJ2-2; D is ambiguous. The clonotype originates from a man aged 18 to 29 in good health. Sequencing input: memory CD4+ T cells sorted from blood. Noted subset: CD45RA-negative fraction. The CDR3 here is CASRNVGNTGELFF. The CDR3 region has the DNA TGCGCCAGCAGGAATGTAGGAAACACCGGGGAGCTGTTTTTT.